This T cell receptor beta chain was documented in a study of T cell repertoires in cytomegalovirus infection. The table lists this clonotype with many counts. The antigen remains undetermined. Germline trimming cut 1 base from V and 2 bases from J; bases unmatched to any gene: 6. This CDR3 comprises 16 residues. The germline CDR1 and CDR2 sequences are SGHVS and FNYEAQ. One entry per CDR3 protein results from TCRdb running MiXCR on the reads. Of about 890,000 distinct CDR3 sequences listed, less than 35% are singletons. The chain combines TRBV7-6 with TRBJ1-1, with 8 positions matching TRBD1. This clonotype was obtained from a human donor in good health (CMV status not recorded). Some clones in this sample may be carry-over from other donors' samples. This material consisted of cultured CD8+ T cells from PBMCs, taken from culture after CMV antigen stimulation. The CDR3 is CASSLGTGYGNTEAFF. The CDR3 DNA reads as TGTGCCAGCAGCTTAGGGACAGGGTATGGTAACACTGAAGCTTTCTTT.